This T cell receptor (beta chain) was recovered during a study of CD8 T cells in ankylosing spondylitis. The germline V and J ends were trimmed by 3 bases and 7 bases, with 13 bases remaining between them. The CDR3 loop spans 15 amino acids. The germline V gene has CDR1 KGHSH and CDR2 LQKENI. This clonotype was counted once. The target antigen is unknown. Study-level points and caveats: Disease-associated clonotypes exhibited CD8+ identity and were relatively infrequent in peripheral blood. There was reportedly significant enrichment of clones that were disease-linked in matched ankylosing spondylitis synovial fluid. Reactive arthritis synovial fluid and blood previously showed some of these motif variants.

One entry per CDR3 protein results from TCRdb running MiXCR on the 5' RACE reads. The table lists about 310,000 distinct CDR3 sequences, around 21% of them singletons. This clonotype originated in a female donor with ankylosing spondylitis or in good health (not recorded which). The chain has TRBV18 and TRBJ2-6; D is possibly TRBD2 (5 bases). Sample: blood, either unsorted or a sorted T cell fraction (not recorded which). CDR3 sequence reads: CASSPAGRIANVLTF. The CDR3 DNA follows: TGTGCCAGCTCACCGGCGGGTAGAATCGCCAACGTCCTGACTTTC.